Following are 27 T cell receptor beta chains from one sample sequenced in a study of blood T cell repertoires in COVID-19. Assay: immunoSEQ multiplex PCR; the TCRdb copy retains only in-frame clones and omits some. The sample has about 82,000 clones, around 80% seen once. Source material: peripheral blood. The origin of the receptors is a woman aged 40 to 50 with active or convalescent COVID-19.

This chain uses TRBV10-3 with TRBJ1-4; TRBD1 is a possible D gene (5 bases). This CDR3 is built from 17 residues. The V and J ends lost 0 bases and 8 bases respectively, with 19 bases between them. Germline-derived CDR1 and CDR2 are ENHRY and SYGVKD. This CDR3 reads CAISESPPEGRAEKLFF. CDR3 sequence (DNA): TGTGCCATCAGTGAGTCGCCACCGGAGGGGCGGGCGGAAAAACTGTTTTTT.

This clone was observed at least ten times. CDR3 amino acids: CASSLVADQETQYF. CDR3 bases: TGTGCCAGCAGTTTGGTAGCGGACCAAGAGACCCAGTACTTC. The chain couples TRBV28 to TRBJ2-5; tentative D call: TRBD2 (6 bases). This CDR3 region has 14 residues. Germline V CDR1 and CDR2: MDHEN, SYDVKM. Trimming took 3 bases from V and 0 from J, leaving 8 bases between them.

The V gene is TRBV18, the J gene TRBJ2-2; D is possibly TRBD1 (6 bases). CDR1 and CDR2 from the germline V gene are KGHSH and LQKENI. V dropped 0 bases and J dropped 7 bases, with 15 bases sitting between them. The CDR3 runs 16 residues. The CDR3 region has the DNA TGTGCCAGCTCACCACCGGGGACGGGACAAGGCGGGGAGCTGTTTTTT. Translation gives CASSPPGTGQGGELFF.

The chain couples TRBV3-1 (or the pseudogene TRBV3-2) to TRBJ2-2, with D possibly matching TRBD2 (7 bases). Germline V gene sequence: CDR1 LGHDT, CDR2 YNNKEL (reference sequence). The CDR3 is 14 amino acids. Trimming removed 10 bases at V and 1 base at J, with 13 bases between. The CDR3 protein is CATTRGGNTGELFF. The CDR3 DNA is TGTGCCACCACAAGGGGGGGGAACACCGGGGAGCTGTTTTTT.

This chain links TRBV19 with TRBJ1-2, with 9 positions matching TRBD1. Germline V gives CDR1 LNHDA, CDR2 SQIVND (reference sequence). CDR3 length: 14 amino acids. Trimming cost V 7 bases and J 5 bases; bases outside gene matches: 8. In DNA form, the CDR3 reads TGTGCCAGTACCCAGGGACAGGGTCGATATGGCTACACCTTC. It encodes CASTQGQGRYGYTF. Filled out from reference TRBV19 and TRBJ1-2, the complete variable domain reads DGGITQSPKYLFRKEGQNVTLSCEQNLNHDAMYWYRQDPGQGLRLIYYSQIVNDFQKGDIAEGYSVSREKKESFPLTVTSAQKNPTAFYLCASTQGQGRYGYTFGSGTRLTVV.

Only a few counts were recorded for this clone. This CDR3 reads CASSVQGATNEKLFF. In nucleotides, the CDR3 is TGTGCCAGCAGCGTACAGGGGGCAACTAATGAAAAACTGTTTTTT. This chain uses TRBV9 with TRBJ1-4; 7 nucleotides line up with TRBD1. Per germline, CDR1 SGDLS and CDR2 YYNGEE. This CDR3 is 15 amino acids long. Germline trimming cut 1 base from V and 0 bases from J; bases unmatched to any gene: 0.

The rearrangement uses TRBV6-5 and TRBJ1-2, with TRBD1 matching 7 bases. CDR3 size: 13 residues. Germline V CDR1 and CDR2: MNHEY, SVGAGI. Trimming removed 2 bases from V and 6 bases from J; junction bases left unmatched: 3. The CDR3 loop is CASSYAGGDGYTF. CDR3 DNA sequence: TGTGCCAGCAGTTACGCAGGGGGTGATGGCTACACCTTC.

The chain has TRBV6-5 and TRBJ2-3; D uncertain. The V end lost 0 bases, the J end lost 10 bases, and 17 bases lay between the germline ends. CDR1 is MNHEY, CDR2 SVGAGI, per germline. The CDR3 sequence is 15 residues long. CDR3 amino acids: CASSYSALGSQPQYF. The CDR3 bases are TGTGCCAGCAGTTACTCGGCCCTGGGCAGCCAACCGCAGTATTTT.

The genes are TRBV15 and TRBJ1-4, with 8 bases lining up with TRBD1. Germline values: CDR1 LNHNV, CDR2 YYDKDF (reference sequence). The CDR3 spans 13 residues. The V gene end was trimmed by 4 bases and the J gene end by 13 bases; junction bases not matched to a gene: 8. CDR3 protein: CATSKTGEEGLFF. The DNA of the CDR3 is TGTGCCACCAGCAAGACAGGGGAAGAGGGACTGTTTTTT.

The J gene is TRBJ2-1, the V gene TRBV9; TRBD1 matches at 8 bases. J lost 5 bases, V lost 4 bases, and 14 bases had no gene match. This CDR3 region has 17 residues. Germline assignment: CDR1 SGDLS and CDR2 YYNGEE. The CDR3 region is CASSPPGGSGGHNEQFF. The CDR3 nucleotides read TGTGCCAGCAGCCCCCCAGGGGGGTCAGGGGGCCACAATGAGCAGTTCTTC.

The chain carries TRBV7-2 and TRBJ2-3; 7 bases are shared with TRBD1. Germline V lookup: CDR1 SGHTA, CDR2 FQGNSA. Trimming removed 3 bases from V and 2 bases from J; junction bases left unmatched: 2. The CDR3 loop spans 14 amino acids. Here the CDR3 reads CASSFDRATDTQYF. DNA for the CDR3: TGTGCCAGCAGCTTTGACAGGGCCACAGATACGCAGTATTTT.

The gene calls are TRBV18 and TRBJ2-5; the match to TRBD2 covers 8 bases. The V segment lost 3 bases and the J segment 5 bases; nucleotides outside the gene matches: 11. This CDR3 contains 16 residues. Germline values: CDR1 KGHSH, CDR2 LQKENI. CDR3 loop: CASSPLAGSLSETQYF. CDR3 nucleotide sequence: TGTGCCAGCTCACCCTTAGCGGGGAGCCTCTCGGAGACCCAGTACTTC.

The chain carries TRBV6-2 or TRBV6-3 and TRBJ2-1, with 13 bases matching TRBD2. The CDR3 spans 19 residues. CDR1 and CDR2 (germline): MNHEY, SVGEGT. V lost 0 bases and J lost 8; bases outside the gene matches: 13. As DNA, the CDR3 is TGTGCCAGCAGTTACTCCGCTTTACTACTAGCGGGAGGGCCGTATGAGCAGTTCTTC. It translates to CASSYSALLLAGGPYEQFF.

For the CDR3, the DNA is TGTGCCAGCAGCTTGGTTCTAGCGGGAGGATCTTACGGTAATGAGCAGTTCTTC. This translates into CASSLVLAGGSYGNEQFF. J is TRBJ2-1 and V is TRBV5-5, with 11 nucleotides matching TRBD2. This CDR3 is built from 18 residues. Germline V gives CDR1 SGHKS, CDR2 YYEKEE (reference sequence). The V and J ends lost 0 bases and 7 bases, in that order; junction bases with no gene match: 12.

The chain employs TRBV4-3 and TRBJ2-7; 8 positions match TRBD1. This CDR3 region has 14 residues. J lost 3 bases, V lost 5 bases, and 6 bases had no gene match. CDR1 is LGHNA and CDR2 is YSLEER in the germline V gene. The CDR3 coding sequence is TGCGCCAGCAGCTCGGACAGGGCGAGCTACGAGCAGTACTTC. It yields the protein CASSSDRASYEQYF.

The chain is built from TRBV20-1 and TRBJ2-1; D remains ambiguous. CDR1 and CDR2 from the germline V gene are DFQATT and SNEGSKA (reference sequence). The CDR3 runs 11 residues. The V and J ends lost 7 bases and 7 bases respectively, with 11 bases between them. CDR3 nucleotides: TGCAGTGTTGGCGAGCGTAATGAGCAGTTCTTC. It specifies CSVGERNEQFF.

V gene TRBV29-1 combines with J gene TRBJ1-2; unclear D gene. In germline, CDR1 is SQVTM, CDR2 ANQGSEA. The CDR3 is 11 residues long. The ends were cut back, 7 bases at V and 11 bases at J, with 17 bases in the middle. For the CDR3, the DNA is TGCAGCGCTGATGGAGGGTCGGCGTACACCTTC. Translation gives CSADGGSAYTF.

The V gene is TRBV4-3, the J gene TRBJ1-1, with 10 bases that match TRBD1. The V and J ends lost 4 bases and 4 bases, in that order; junction bases with no gene match: 9. CDR1 is LGHNA and CDR2 is YSLEER in the germline V gene. This CDR3 has 16 residues. CDR3: CASSRDSGQGGTEAFF. In DNA form, the CDR3 reads TGCGCCAGCAGCCGAGACTCAGGACAGGGGGGCACTGAAGCTTTCTTT.

The chain has TRBV28 and TRBJ1-1; D gene unclear. CDR1 and CDR2 from the germline V gene are MDHEN and SYDVKM. This CDR3 has 11 amino acids. Trimming pared 7 bases from V and 6 bases from J, leaving 9 bases between. The CDR3 sequence: CASILYSEAFF. The DNA of the CDR3 is TGTGCCAGCATCCTCTATTCTGAAGCTTTCTTT.

The V gene is TRBV28, the J gene TRBJ1-3; D remains unclear. The V end was cut by 2 bases, the J end by 1 base, with 18 bases between. CDR1 MDHEN and CDR2 SYDVKM come from the germline V gene. This CDR3 spans 18 amino acids. This chain's CDR3 is CASSLINEVGSSGNTIYF. In DNA form, the CDR3 reads TGTGCCAGCAGTTTAATAAATGAGGTTGGATCTTCTGGAAACACCATATATTTT.

The V gene is TRBV19, the J gene TRBJ1-2, with D maybe TRBD1 (6 bases). V lost 8 bases, J lost 2 bases, and 21 bases lay in between. Germline V gives CDR1 LNHDA, CDR2 SQIVND (reference sequence). There are 16 residues in the CDR3. In DNA, the CDR3 is TGTGCCAGTCCAACCTGGGGGCACCCTTTAAACTATGGCTACACCTTC. This codes for CASPTWGHPLNYGYTF.

The chain couples TRBV4-1 to TRBJ1-3; D is possibly TRBD1 (5 bases). The CDR3 covers 17 residues. Trimming removed 0 bases at V and 2 bases at J, with 14 bases between. Looked up from germline, CDR1 is MGHRA and CDR2 is YSYEKL. The CDR3 bases are TGCGCCAGCAGCCAAGATCGGTGGCAGGGTGCTGGAAACACCATATATTTT. Translating it yields CASSQDRWQGAGNTIYF.

This rearrangement joins TRBV7-2 to TRBJ1-1; TRBD1 is a possible D gene (6 bases). CDR3 size: 15 residues. Trimming removed 4 bases from V and 5 bases from J, with 17 bases in between. Germline V CDR1 and CDR2: SGHTA, FQGNSA. The CDR3 region has the DNA TGTGCCAGCAGCTCCCATCGGGGGGCTGTTACTGAAGCTTTCTTT. Amino acids: CASSSHRGAVTEAFF. Looking up the rest from reference TRBV7-2 and TRBJ1-1 gives the full variable domain: GAGVSQSPSNKVTEKGKDVELRCDPISGHTALYWYRQSLGQGLEFLIYFQGNSAPDKSGLPSDRFSAERTGGSVSTLTIQRTQQEDSAVYLCASSSHRGAVTEAFFGQGTRLTVV.

J is TRBJ1-6 and V is TRBV11-2; 9 bases agree with TRBD1. CDR3 length: 16 amino acids. The junction had 1 base not matched to a gene; V was cut back by 0 bases and J by 4 bases. The germline V gene encodes CDR1 SGHAT and CDR2 FQNNGV. The CDR3 region is CASSLDGTGYNSPLHF. In nucleotides, the CDR3 is TGTGCCAGCAGCTTAGATGGGACAGGGTATAATTCACCCCTCCACTTT.

V is TRBV7-9 and J is TRBJ2-5; D remains unclear. This CDR3 has 15 residues. V dropped 5 bases and J dropped 2 bases, with 15 bases sitting between them. CDR1 is SEHNR, CDR2 FQNEAQ, per germline (reference sequence). The CDR3 protein is CASSRRLIHQETQYF. The CDR3 DNA follows: TGTGCCAGCAGCCGGAGACTTATACATCAAGAGACCCAGTACTTC. The full variable domain, with the rest looked up from reference TRBV7-9 and TRBJ2-5, is DTGVSQNPRHKITKRGQNVTFRCDPISEHNRLYWYRQTLGQGPEFLTYFQNEAQLEKSRLLSDRFSAERPKGSFSTLEIQRTEQGDSAMYLCASSRRLIHQETQYFGPGTRLLVL.

This sequence joins TRBV29-1 and TRBJ1-1, with 8 bases lining up with TRBD1. Trimming at V came to 5 bases and at J to 1 base, leaving 9 bases not matched to a gene. This CDR3 is 15 amino acids long. Germline V lookup: CDR1 SQVTM, CDR2 ANQGSEA. The CDR3 DNA is TGCAGCGTTTTTGCCAGGGGGCTGGGGAACACTGAAGCTTTCTTT. This sequence encodes CSVFARGLGNTEAFF.

As concerns this clone: Other nucleotide sequences in the sample specify the same CDR3. This rearrangement joins TRBV9 to TRBJ2-3, with D unclear. This CDR3 region has 14 residues. V lost 4 bases and J 1 base, leaving 10 bases between the germline ends. Germline V gene data show CDR1 as SGDLS and CDR2 as YYNGEE. The CDR3 coding sequence is TGTGCCAGCAGCCCGCGCCCGGGCACAGATACGCAGTATTTT. Encoded protein: CASSPRPGTDTQYF. Together with reference TRBV9 and TRBJ2-3, the CDR3 gives the full variable domain: DSGVTQTPKHLITATGQRVTLRCSPRSGDLSVYWYQQSLDQGLQFLIQYYNGEERAKGNILERFSAQQFPDLHSELNLSSLELGDSALYFCASSPRPGTDTQYFGPGTRLTVL.